This TCR beta chain comes out of a study of T cell responses to AZD1222 COVID-19 vaccine. V gave up 3 bases and J gave up 0 bases, with 12 bases separating them. In germline, CDR1 is LGHNT, CDR2 FRNRAP. The CDR3 has 16 residues. Some clones are missing from TCRdb's copy, which holds only in-frame ones; the method was immunoSEQ multiplex PCR. This table holds about 160,000 clones, roughly 94% found once. The clonotype comes from an adult who received the AZD1222 COVID-19 vaccine. The gene calls are TRBV12-5 and TRBJ2-1; TRBD2 might be the D (5 bases). Specimen: peripheral blood, collected 28 days after the second AZD1222 dose. The CDR3 DNA reads as TGTGCTAGTGGTTTAGGAGGCGACGGCTCCTACAATGAGCAGTTCTTC. Residues: CASGLGGDGSYNEQFF.